Sequencing of this TCR beta chain was carried out in a study of cytomegalovirus exposure and HLA in healthy donors. General study findings and limits: In a later analysis, an Asian-associated ancestry cluster reportedly showed fewer N-insertions than the roughly 730-donor mean.

A multiplex PCR was run with 60 Vbeta primers and 13 Jbeta primers. The assay was immunoSEQ multiplex PCR, and TCRdb's table has in-frame clones only and misses some. The data show approximately 170,000 clones, with roughly 81% seen just once and around 2.5% held by the top ten. As to this clone: Its specificity is not known.

The CDR3 spans 16 residues. J gave up 0 bases and V 5 bases, and 6 bases lay outside the gene matches. Looked up from germline, CDR1 is SGHVS and CDR2 is FQNEAQ. The specimen was PBMCs. The receptor was derived from a man aged 30-40 years in good health and CMV-seropositive. The V call is TRBV7-8, the J call TRBJ2-1; 8 nucleotides match TRBD2. The CDR3 DNA sequence: TGTGCCAGCAGCCCCTCCAGCGGGAGCTCCTACAATGAGCAGTTCTTC. It codes for CASSPSSGSSYNEQFF.